This TCR beta chain comes out of a study of cytomegalovirus exposure and HLA in healthy donors. Across the whole study: A later analysis reported the same platform for the 110 or so validation repertoires and the 500 to 750 first-cohort repertoires.

Only in-frame clones appear in the TCRdb table, and some are missing; sequencing was by immunoSEQ multiplex PCR. In the table there are roughly 200,000 clones, about nine tenths of which are singletons. As regards this clone: Its antigen remains unidentified.

Study observations and caveats: Cytomegalovirus association was assigned to 150 to 200 TCR beta chains. Both high specificity and high sensitivity reportedly marked the classifier's diagnosis of cytomegalovirus status. Some public TCRs appeared in many individuals, while most sequences were rare.

This CDR3 region has 12 residues. The V and J ends lost 8 bases and 9 bases respectively, with 16 bases between them. Per the germline V gene, CDR1 is MNHEY and CDR2 is SMNVEV (reference sequence). The chain has TRBV27 and TRBJ1-2; D unclear. Sequenced input: PBMCs. The receptor comes from a young man in good health and CMV-seropositive. The CDR3 loop reads CASQGAGMSYTF. The CDR3 DNA is TGTGCCAGCCAAGGTGCAGGCATGAGCTACACCTTC.